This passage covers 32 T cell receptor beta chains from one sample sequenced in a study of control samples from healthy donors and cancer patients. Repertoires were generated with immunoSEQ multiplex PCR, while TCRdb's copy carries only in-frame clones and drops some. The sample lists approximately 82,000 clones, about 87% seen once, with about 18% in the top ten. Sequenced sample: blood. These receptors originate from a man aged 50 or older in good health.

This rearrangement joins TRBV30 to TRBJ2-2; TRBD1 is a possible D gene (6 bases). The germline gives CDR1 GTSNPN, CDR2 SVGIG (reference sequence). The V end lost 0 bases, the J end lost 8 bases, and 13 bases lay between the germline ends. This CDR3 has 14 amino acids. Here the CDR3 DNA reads TGTGCCTGGAGTGTCTGGGGGCGCATGGGGGAGCTGTTTTTT. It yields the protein CAWSVWGRMGELFF.

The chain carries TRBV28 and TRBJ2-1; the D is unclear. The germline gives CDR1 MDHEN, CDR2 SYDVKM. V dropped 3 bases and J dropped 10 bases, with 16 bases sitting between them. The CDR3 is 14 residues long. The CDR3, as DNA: TGTGCCAGCAGTTTGATTCCCCAGCCGCGCGAGCAGTTCTTC. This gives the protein CASSLIPQPREQFF.

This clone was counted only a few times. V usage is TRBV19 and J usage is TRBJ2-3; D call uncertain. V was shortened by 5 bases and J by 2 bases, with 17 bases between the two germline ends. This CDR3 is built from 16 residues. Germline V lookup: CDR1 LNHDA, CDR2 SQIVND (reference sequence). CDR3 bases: TGTGCCAGTAGTGGCCGTACGGGCGTTCCCACAGATACGCAGTATTTT. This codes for CASSGRTGVPTDTQYF.

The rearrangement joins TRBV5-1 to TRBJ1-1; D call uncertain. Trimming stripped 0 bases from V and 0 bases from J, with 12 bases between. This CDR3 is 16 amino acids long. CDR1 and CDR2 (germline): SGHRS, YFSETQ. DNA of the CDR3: TGCGCCAGCAGCTTGGGCAATCCCCCTATGAACACTGAAGCTTTCTTT. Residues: CASSLGNPPMNTEAFF.

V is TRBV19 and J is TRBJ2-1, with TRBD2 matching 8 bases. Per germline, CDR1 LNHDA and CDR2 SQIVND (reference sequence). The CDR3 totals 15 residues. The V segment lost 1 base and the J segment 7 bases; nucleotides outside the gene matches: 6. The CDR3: CASSIVTGGQNEQFF. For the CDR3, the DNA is TGTGCCAGTAGTATAGTTACGGGGGGGCAGAATGAGCAGTTCTTC.

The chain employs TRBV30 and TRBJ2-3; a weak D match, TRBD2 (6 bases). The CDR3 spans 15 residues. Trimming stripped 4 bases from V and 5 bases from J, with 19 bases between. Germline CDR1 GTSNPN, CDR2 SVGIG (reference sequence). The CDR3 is CAWTPKDRGGDTQYF. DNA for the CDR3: TGTGCCTGGACCCCCAAGGATAGGGGAGGAGATACGCAGTATTTT.

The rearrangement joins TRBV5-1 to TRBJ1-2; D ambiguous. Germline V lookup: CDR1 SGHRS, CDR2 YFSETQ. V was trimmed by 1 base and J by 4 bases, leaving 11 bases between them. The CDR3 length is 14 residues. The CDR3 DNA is TGCGCCAGCAGCTTGACCGGCCCCGGCTATGGCTACACCTTC. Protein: CASSLTGPGYGYTF.

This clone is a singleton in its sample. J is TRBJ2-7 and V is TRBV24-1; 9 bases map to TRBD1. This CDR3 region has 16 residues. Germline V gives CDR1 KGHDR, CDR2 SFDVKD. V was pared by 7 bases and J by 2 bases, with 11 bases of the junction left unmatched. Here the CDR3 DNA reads TGTGCCACCAGCAGATTTAGGGGACAGGGACCCTACGAGCAGTACGTC. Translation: CATSRFRGQGPYEQYV.

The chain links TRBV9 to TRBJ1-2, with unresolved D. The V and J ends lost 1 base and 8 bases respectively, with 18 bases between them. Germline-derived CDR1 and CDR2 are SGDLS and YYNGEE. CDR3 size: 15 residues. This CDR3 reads CASSVTDSLLRGYTF. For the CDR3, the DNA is TGTGCCAGCAGCGTAACGGACTCCCTATTGAGGGGCTACACCTTC.

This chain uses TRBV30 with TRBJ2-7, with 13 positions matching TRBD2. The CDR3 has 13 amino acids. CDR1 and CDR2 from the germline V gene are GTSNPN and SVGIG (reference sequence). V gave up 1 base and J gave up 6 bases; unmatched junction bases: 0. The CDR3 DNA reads TGTGCCTGGAGTGGGACTAGCGGGGGCGAGCAGTACTTC. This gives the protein CAWSGTSGGEQYF. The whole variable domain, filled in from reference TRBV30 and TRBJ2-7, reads SQTIHQWPATLVQPVGSPLSLECTVEGTSNPNLYWYRQAAGRGLQLLFYSVGIGQISSEVPQNLSASRPQDRQFILSSKKLLLSDSGFYLCAWSGTSGGEQYFGPGTRLTVT.

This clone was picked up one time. The CDR3 nucleotides are TGCAGCGTTCAACAGGGGCCGTACACCGGGGAGCTGTTTTTT. Translation: CSVQQGPYTGELFF. The rearrangement links TRBV29-1 to TRBJ2-2; 7 nucleotides line up with TRBD1. The CDR3 extends over 14 amino acids. V was pared by 5 bases and J by 3 bases, with 6 bases of the junction left unmatched. Germline V gives CDR1 SQVTM, CDR2 ANQGSEA.

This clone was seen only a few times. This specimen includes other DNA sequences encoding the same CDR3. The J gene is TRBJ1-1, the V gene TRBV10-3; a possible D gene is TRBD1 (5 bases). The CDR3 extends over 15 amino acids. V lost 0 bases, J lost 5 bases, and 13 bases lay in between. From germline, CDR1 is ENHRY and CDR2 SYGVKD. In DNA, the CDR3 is TGTGCCATCAGTGAGTCGGGGGGTGGGAAAACTGAAGCTTTCTTT. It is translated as CAISESGGGKTEAFF.

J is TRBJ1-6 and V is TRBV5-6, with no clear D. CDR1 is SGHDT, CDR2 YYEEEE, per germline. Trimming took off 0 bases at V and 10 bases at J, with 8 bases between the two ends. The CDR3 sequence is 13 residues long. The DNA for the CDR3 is TGTGCCAGCAGCTTGGGGCAACCATCACCCCTCCACTTT. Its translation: CASSLGQPSPLHF.

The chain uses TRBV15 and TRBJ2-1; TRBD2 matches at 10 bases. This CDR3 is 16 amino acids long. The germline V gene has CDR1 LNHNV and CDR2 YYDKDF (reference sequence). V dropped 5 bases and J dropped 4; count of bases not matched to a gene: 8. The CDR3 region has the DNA TGTGCCACCAGCTCAGGAGCGGGGGGGCCTTACAATGAGCAGTTCTTC. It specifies CATSSGAGGPYNEQFF.

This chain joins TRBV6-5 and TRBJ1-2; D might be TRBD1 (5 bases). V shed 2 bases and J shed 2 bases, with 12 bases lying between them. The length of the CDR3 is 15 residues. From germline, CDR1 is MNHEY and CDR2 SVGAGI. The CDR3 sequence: CASSYGASANYGYTF. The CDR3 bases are TGTGCCAGCAGTTACGGGGCCAGCGCAAACTATGGCTACACCTTC.

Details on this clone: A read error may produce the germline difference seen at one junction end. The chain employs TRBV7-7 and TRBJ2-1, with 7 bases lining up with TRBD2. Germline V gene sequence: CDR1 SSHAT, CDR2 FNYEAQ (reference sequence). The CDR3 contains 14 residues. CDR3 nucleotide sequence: TGTGCTAGCAGCCCCGGGACTACCTACAATGAGCAGTTCTTC. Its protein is CASSPGTTYNEQFF.

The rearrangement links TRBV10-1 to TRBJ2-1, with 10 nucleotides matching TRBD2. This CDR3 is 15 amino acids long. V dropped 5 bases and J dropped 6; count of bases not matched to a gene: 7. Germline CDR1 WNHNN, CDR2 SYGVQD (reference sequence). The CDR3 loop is CASSQRTSGSNEQFF. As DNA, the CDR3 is TGCGCCAGCAGTCAGAGGACTAGCGGAAGCAATGAGCAGTTCTTC.

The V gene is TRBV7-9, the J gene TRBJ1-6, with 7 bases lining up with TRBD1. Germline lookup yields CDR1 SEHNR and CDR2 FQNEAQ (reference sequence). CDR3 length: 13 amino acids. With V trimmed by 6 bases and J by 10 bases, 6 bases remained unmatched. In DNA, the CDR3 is TGTGCCAGCAGGGGGACAGAAGGGTCACCCCTCCACTTT. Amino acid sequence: CASRGTEGSPLHF. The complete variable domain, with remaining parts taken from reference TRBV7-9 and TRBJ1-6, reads DTGVSQNPRHKITKRGQNVTFRCDPISEHNRLYWYRQTLGQGPEFLTYFQNEAQLEKSRLLSDRFSAERPKGSFSTLEIQRTEQGDSAMYLCASRGTEGSPLHFGNGTRLTVT.

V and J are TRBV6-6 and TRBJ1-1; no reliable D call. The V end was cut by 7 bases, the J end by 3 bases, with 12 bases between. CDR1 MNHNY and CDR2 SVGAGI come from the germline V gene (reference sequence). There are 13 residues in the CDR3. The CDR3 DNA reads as TGTGCCAGCAAGAGGGTCTTGGACACTGAAGCTTTCTTT. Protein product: CASKRVLDTEAFF.

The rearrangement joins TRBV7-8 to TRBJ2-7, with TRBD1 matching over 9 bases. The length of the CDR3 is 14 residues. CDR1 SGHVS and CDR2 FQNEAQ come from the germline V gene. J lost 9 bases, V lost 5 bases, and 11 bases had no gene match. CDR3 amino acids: CASSQTDRGPRQYF. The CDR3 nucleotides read TGTGCCAGCAGCCAAACGGACAGGGGCCCAAGGCAGTACTTC.

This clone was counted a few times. This chain's CDR3 is CASRLSSGAYNEQFF. The CDR3, as DNA: TGTGCCAGCAGACTTTCTAGCGGAGCCTACAATGAGCAGTTCTTC. This sequence joins TRBV7-2 and TRBJ2-1; 7 bases line up with TRBD2. V shed 6 bases and J 2 bases; nucleotides not matched to a gene: 7. There are 15 residues in the CDR3. Looked up from germline, CDR1 is SGHTA and CDR2 is FQGNSA. Full variable domain (outside the CDR3, taken from reference TRBV7-2 and TRBJ2-1): GAGVSQSPSNKVTEKGKDVELRCDPISGHTALYWYRQSLGQGLEFLIYFQGNSAPDKSGLPSDRFSAERTGGSVSTLTIQRTQQEDSAVYLCASRLSSGAYNEQFFGPGTRLTVL.

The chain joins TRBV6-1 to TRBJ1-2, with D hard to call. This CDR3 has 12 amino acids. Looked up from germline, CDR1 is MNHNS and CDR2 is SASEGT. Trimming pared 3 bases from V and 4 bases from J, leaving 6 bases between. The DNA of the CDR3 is TGTGCCAGCAGTGAGAAGAGCTATGGCTACACCTTC. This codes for CASSEKSYGYTF.

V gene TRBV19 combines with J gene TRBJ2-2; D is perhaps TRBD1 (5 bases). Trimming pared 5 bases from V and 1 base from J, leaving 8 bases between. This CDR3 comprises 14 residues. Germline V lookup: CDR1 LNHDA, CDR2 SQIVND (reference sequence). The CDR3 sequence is CASSQGLNTGELFF. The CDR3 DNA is TGTGCCAGTAGTCAGGGCCTGAACACCGGGGAGCTGTTTTTT.

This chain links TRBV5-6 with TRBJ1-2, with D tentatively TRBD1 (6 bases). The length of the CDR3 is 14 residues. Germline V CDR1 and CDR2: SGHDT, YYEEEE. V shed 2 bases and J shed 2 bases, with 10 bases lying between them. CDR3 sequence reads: CASSLKGVNYGYTF. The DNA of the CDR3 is TGTGCCAGCAGCTTAAAGGGGGTGAACTATGGCTACACCTTC.

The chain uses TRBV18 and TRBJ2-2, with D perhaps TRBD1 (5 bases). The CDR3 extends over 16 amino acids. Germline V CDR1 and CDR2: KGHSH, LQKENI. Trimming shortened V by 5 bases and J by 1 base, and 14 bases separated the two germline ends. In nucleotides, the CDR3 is TGTGCCAGCTCATCGGACCTTCAGGGGAACACCGGGGAGCTGTTTTTT. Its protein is CASSSDLQGNTGELFF.

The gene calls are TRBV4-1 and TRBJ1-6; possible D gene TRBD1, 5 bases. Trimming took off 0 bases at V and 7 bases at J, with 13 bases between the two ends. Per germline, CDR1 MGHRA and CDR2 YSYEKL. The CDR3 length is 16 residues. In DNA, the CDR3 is TGCGCCAGCAGCCAAGAAGGGGCAGATAGGAATTCACCCCTCCACTTT. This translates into CASSQEGADRNSPLHF.

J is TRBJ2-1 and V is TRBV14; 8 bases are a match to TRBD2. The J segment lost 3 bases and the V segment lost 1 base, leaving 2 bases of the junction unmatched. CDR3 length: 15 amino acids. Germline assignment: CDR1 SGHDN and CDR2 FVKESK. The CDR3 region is CASSQVGLDYNEQFF. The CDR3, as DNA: TGTGCCAGCAGCCAAGTGGGACTAGACTACAATGAGCAGTTCTTC.

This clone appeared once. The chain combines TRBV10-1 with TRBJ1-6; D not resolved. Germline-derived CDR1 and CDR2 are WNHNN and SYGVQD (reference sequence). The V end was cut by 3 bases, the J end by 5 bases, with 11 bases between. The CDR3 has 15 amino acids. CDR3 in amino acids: CASSDGVGNNSPLHF. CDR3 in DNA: TGCGCCAGCAGTGACGGGGTCGGGAATAATTCACCCCTCCACTTT.

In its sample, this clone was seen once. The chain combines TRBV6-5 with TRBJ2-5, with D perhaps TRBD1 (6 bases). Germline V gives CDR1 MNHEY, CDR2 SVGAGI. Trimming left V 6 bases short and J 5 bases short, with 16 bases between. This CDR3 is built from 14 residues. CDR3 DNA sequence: TGTGCCAGCAGGGATTCTGCAGGGGACGAGACCCAGTACTTC. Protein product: CASRDSAGDETQYF.

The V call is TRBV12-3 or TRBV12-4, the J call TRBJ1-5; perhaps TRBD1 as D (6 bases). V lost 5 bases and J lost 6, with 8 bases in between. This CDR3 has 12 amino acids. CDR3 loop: CASSQGTQPQHF. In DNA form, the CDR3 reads TGTGCCAGCAGTCAGGGGACTCAGCCCCAGCATTTT.

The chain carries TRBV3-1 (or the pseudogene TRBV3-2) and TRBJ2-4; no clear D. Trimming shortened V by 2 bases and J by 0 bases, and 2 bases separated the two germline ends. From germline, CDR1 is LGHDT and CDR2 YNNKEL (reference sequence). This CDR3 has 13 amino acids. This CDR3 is CASSQLAKNIQYF. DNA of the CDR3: TGTGCCAGCAGCCAACTAGCCAAAAACATTCAGTACTTC.

CDR3 DNA: TGTGCCAGCTCACCGACAGGGGAAGAGCAGTACGTC. Amino acid sequence: CASSPTGEEQYV. The rearrangement joins TRBV18 to TRBJ2-7; 8 bases agree with TRBD1. CDR1 and CDR2 from the germline V gene are KGHSH and LQKENI. The CDR3 has 12 amino acids. The junction had 2 bases not matched to a gene; V was cut back by 3 bases and J by 7 bases.